A selection of T cell receptor beta chains follows, all from one sample in a study of shared clonotypes between healthy human individuals. The assay was immunoSEQ multiplex PCR, and TCRdb's table has in-frame clones only and misses some. The repertoire includes 2 million to 3 million clones, over 85% of them detected once, and 0.36% sits in the top ten. Sequencing was carried out using naive CD4+ T cells from PBMCs. Receptor source: a man in his late teens or twenties in good health. Some clones in this sample may be carry-over from other donors' samples. CDR3s include the opening cysteine and the closing phenylalanine or tryptophan. D genes are given only for firm matches. Clone size is stated in some rows and not others, as once, few, many or a class when expanded.

TRBV6-6,-,TRBJ1-3,-,TGTGCCAGCAGTTACTCGTTCCCCGGAAACACCATATATTTT,CASSYSFPGNTIYF
TRBV9,-,TRBJ2-4,-,TGTGCCAGCAGCGCAGATTTCCTGGGGGCGTCGGGTAGAAGCATTCAGTACTTC,CASSADFLGASGRSIQYF
TRBV5-1,-,TRBJ2-1,TRBD2,TGCGCCAGCAGCCAGATTAGCGGGAGGGGTGTCGCCTTACAGTTCTTC,CASSQISGRGVALQFF
TRBV4-2,-,TRBJ1-5,TRBD1,TGTGCCAGCAGCCAGTCCCGGGACAGGGGGAATAATCAGCCCCAGCATTTT,CASSQSRDRGNNQPQHF
TRBV9,-,TRBJ2-3,TRBD2,TGTGCCAGCAGCCCCCTAGCGGGAGGGCCGGGCACAGATACGCAGTATTTT,CASSPLAGGPGTDTQYF
TRBV5-5,-,TRBJ2-1,TRBD2,TGTGCCAGCAGCGTGCTCACAGGGTATGGAGGCGGGAGGGCCGTTGAGCAGTTCTTC,CASSVLTGYGGGRAVEQFF
TRBV27,-,TRBJ1-5,-,TGTGCCAGCAGTTTCCAGGGCAATCAGCCCCAGCATTTT,CASSFQGNQPQHF
TRBV5-4,-,TRBJ2-1,TRBD2,TGTGCCAGCAGCAGGGGGGGGCCGACTAGCGGGAGTAATGAGCAGTTCTTC,CASSRGGPTSGSNEQFF
TRBV10-3,few,TRBJ2-2,-,TGTGCCATCAGTGATCCTAGGGTGGCGGGGGAGCTGTTTTTT,CAISDPRVAGELFF
TRBV5-1,-,TRBJ1-4,-,TGCGCCAGCAGCTTGGGGGGACCTTCGGAAAAACTGTTTTTT,CASSLGGPSEKLFF
TRBV5-1,-,TRBJ2-5,TRBD1,TGCGCCAGCACATTCGCACCGGGACAGGGGGAGAAGACCCAGTACTTC,CASTFAPGQGEKTQYF
TRBV28,-,TRBJ1-5,-,TGTGCCAGCAGGATCCCGGGACACGGTCAGCCCCAGCATTTT,CASRIPGHGQPQHF
TRBV11-2,-,TRBJ2-7,-,TGTGCCAGCAGCTTAACCCAAAGGGGGTCCTACGAGCAGTACTTC,CASSLTQRGSYEQYF
TRBV28,-,TRBJ1-3,TRBD1,TGTGCCAGCAGCTTGGACAGGCGCTCCGGAAACACCATATATTTT,CASSLDRRSGNTIYF
TRBV2,-,TRBJ2-1,-,TGTGCCAGCAGTGAAGAGAACAATGAGCAGTTCTTC,CASSEENNEQFF
TRBV19,-,TRBJ1-2,TRBD1,TGTGCGAGTAAGATGAGAGGGGGCGACTATGGCTACACCTTC,CASKMRGGDYGYTF
TRBV30,-,TRBJ1-6,TRBD1,TGTGCCCGGGCCGGACAGGGAAAGGCTTCACCCCTCCACTTT,CARAGQGKASPLHF
TRBV18,-,TRBJ1-2,-,TGTGCCAGCTCACCGACAGGCCAGGGTTATAACTATGGCTACACCTTC,CASSPTGQGYNYGYTF
TRBV5-5,once,TRBJ2-7,-,TGTGCCAGCAGCTTGGAGTGGCAAGAGACCTACGAGCAGTACTTC,CASSLEWQETYEQYF
TRBV5-1,-,TRBJ2-2,TRBD2,TGCGCCAGCAGCTCACTAGCGGGGGACGACACCGGGGAGCTGTTTTTT,CASSSLAGDDTGELFF
TRBV5-1,-,TRBJ1-3,-,TGCGCCAGCAGCTTGGACGCCGGCCTGAGCTCTGGAAACACCATATATTTT,CASSLDAGLSSGNTIYF
TRBV4-1,-,TRBJ1-4,TRBD1,TGCGCCAGCAGCCAATTCCAGGGGGACGAAAAACTGTTTTTT,CASSQFQGDEKLFF
TRBV2,-,TRBJ2-7,TRBD1,TGTGCCAGTGGGGACAGGGCGTCTGGCGAGCAGTACTTC,CASGDRASGEQYF
TRBV11-2,-,TRBJ1-2,-,TGTGCCAGCAGCCCCAGGGTCTATGGCTACACCTTC,CASSPRVYGYTF
TRBV25-1,once,TRBJ2-1,TRBD2,TGTGCCAGCAGTGTACCGGGACTAGTATACGAGCAGTTCTTC,CASSVPGLVYEQFF
TRBV2,-,TRBJ1-1,TRBD1,TGTGCCAGCAGTGCAGACAGGGTTGAAGCTTTCTTT,CASSADRVEAFF
TRBV4-1,-,TRBJ2-1,TRBD2,TGCGCCAGCAGCCAAGTTTGGAGGACTAGCGGGAGATATGAGCAGTTCTTC,CASSQVWRTSGRYEQFF
TRBV7-2,-,TRBJ2-4,TRBD2,TGTGCCAGCAGCCTTAGCGGGAGCAGGGCCAAAAACATTCAGTACTTC,CASSLSGSRAKNIQYF
TRBV9,-,TRBJ2-1,TRBD2,TGTGCCAGCAGTTGGGGACTAGCGAGCAATGAGCAGTTCTTC,CASSWGLASNEQFF
TRBV25-1,-,TRBJ1-4,-,TGTGCCAGCAGTGAACGATTAGGACCCCATAATGAAAAACTGTTTTTT,CASSERLGPHNEKLFF
TRBV7-2,-,TRBJ2-3,-,TGTGCCAGCAGCCACAGGTCAGATACGCAGTATTTT,CASSHRSDTQYF
TRBV7-7,-,TRBJ2-2,-,TGTGCCAGCAGCTTAGGCAGTACCGGGGAGCTGTTTTTT,CASSLGSTGELFF